This T cell receptor (beta chain) stems from a study of regulatory T cells in long-lasting Graves disease. Background on the study: For a period under 3 months, newly diagnosed Graves' patients had taken antithyroid drugs.

There are 14 residues in the CDR3. Germline loops: CDR1 SGDLS, CDR2 YYNGEE. Arm-PCR of CDR3 regions and iRepertoire HTBI primers were used to build TCR beta libraries. TCRdb recomputed calls from the multiplex PCR reads with MiXCR, one row per CDR3 protein. The sample shows about 370,000 distinct CDR3 sequences, about a sixth of them seen only once. General study results and limits: Persistent cases favored TRBV28, TRBJ1-2 and TRBJ2-5. Blood alone, not thyroid tissue, was studied.

Time point denoted: newly diagnosed GD, antithyroid drugs for less than 3 months. With RNA extracted from PBMCs as input, the TCR library was made. Many counts were recorded for this clonotype. Its antigen is as yet unknown. A junction end diverges from the germline sequence, so it may reflect a read error. The receptor's source is a female donor with Graves disease. The sequencing here drew on peripheral blood mononuclear cells (PBMCs), taken at new diagnosis, from a patient treated with antithyroid drugs. The chain combines TRBV9 with TRBJ1-2; no firm D call. The CDR3 nucleotides read TGTGCCGGCAGCGTAGCGGGAACTAACTATGGCTACACCTTC. This encodes CAGSVAGTNYGYTF. Drawing the rest from reference TRBV9 and TRBJ1-2, the complete variable domain is DSGVTQTPKHLITATGQRVTLRCSPRSGDLSVYWYQQSLDQGLQFLIQYYNGEERAKGNILERFSAQQFPDLHSELNLSSLELGDSALYFCAGSVAGTNYGYTFGSGTRLTVV.